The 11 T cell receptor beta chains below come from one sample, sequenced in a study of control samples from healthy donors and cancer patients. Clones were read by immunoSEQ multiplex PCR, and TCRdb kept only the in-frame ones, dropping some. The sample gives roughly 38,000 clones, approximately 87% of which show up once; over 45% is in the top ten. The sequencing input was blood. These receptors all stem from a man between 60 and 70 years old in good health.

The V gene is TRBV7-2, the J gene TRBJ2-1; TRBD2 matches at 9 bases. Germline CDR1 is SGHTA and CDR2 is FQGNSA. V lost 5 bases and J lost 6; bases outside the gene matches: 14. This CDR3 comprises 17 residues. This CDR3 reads CASSPHPRLAGFNEQFF. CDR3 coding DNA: TGTGCCAGCAGCCCCCACCCCCGGCTAGCGGGGTTCAATGAGCAGTTCTTC. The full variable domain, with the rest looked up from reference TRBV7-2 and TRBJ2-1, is GAGVSQSPSNKVTEKGKDVELRCDPISGHTALYWYRQSLGQGLEFLIYFQGNSAPDKSGLPSDRFSAERTGGSVSTLTIQRTQQEDSAVYLCASSPHPRLAGFNEQFFGPGTRLTVL.

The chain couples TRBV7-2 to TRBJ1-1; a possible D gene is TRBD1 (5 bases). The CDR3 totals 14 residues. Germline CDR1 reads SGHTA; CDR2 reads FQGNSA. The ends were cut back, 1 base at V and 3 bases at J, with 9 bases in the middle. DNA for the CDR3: TGTGCCAGCAGCTTAGGGCAGGGACACACTGAAGCTTTCTTT. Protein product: CASSLGQGHTEAFF. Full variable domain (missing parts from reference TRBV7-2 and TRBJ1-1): GAGVSQSPSNKVTEKGKDVELRCDPISGHTALYWYRQSLGQGLEFLIYFQGNSAPDKSGLPSDRFSAERTGGSVSTLTIQRTQQEDSAVYLCASSLGQGHTEAFFGQGTRLTVV.

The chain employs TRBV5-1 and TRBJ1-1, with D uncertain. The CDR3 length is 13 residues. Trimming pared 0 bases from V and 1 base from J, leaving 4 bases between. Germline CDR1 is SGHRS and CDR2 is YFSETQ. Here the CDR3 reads CASSLGTNTEAFF. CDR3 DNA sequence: TGCGCCAGCAGCTTGGGGACGAACACTGAAGCTTTCTTT.

CDR3 sequence: CASSPVNEQFF. In nucleotides, the CDR3 is TGTGCCAGCAGCCCTGTAAATGAGCAGTTCTTC. J is TRBJ2-1 and V is TRBV5-8; no clear D gene. V lost 4 bases to trimming and J lost 7 bases, with 6 bases between them. There are 11 residues in the CDR3. The germline V gene encodes CDR1 SGHTS and CDR2 YDEGEE.

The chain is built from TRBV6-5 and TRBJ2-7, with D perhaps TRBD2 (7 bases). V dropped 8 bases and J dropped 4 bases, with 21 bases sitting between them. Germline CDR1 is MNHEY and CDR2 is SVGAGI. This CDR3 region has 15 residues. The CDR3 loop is CASSNLPGGAYEQYF. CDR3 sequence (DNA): TGTGCCAGCTCAAACCTCCCGGGGGGCGCGTACGAGCAGTACTTC.

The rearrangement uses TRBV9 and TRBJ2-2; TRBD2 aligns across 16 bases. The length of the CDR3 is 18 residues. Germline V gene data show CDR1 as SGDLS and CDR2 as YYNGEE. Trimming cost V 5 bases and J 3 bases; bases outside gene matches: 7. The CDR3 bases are TGTGCCAGCAGTGCCGGGACTAGCGGGGGGGCGTACACCGGGGAGCTGTTTTTT. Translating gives CASSAGTSGGAYTGELFF.

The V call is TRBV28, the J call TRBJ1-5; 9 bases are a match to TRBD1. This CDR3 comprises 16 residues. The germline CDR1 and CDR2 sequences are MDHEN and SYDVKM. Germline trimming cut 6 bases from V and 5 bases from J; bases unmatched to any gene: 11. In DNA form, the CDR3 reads TGTGCCAGCAGCACTTCTGGACAGGGGACGGATCAGCCCCAGCATTTT. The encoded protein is CASSTSGQGTDQPQHF. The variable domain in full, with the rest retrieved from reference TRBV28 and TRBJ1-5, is DVKVTQSSRYLVKRTGEKVFLECVQDMDHENMFWYRQDPGLGLRLIYFSYDVKMKEKGDIPEGYSVSREKKERFSLILESASTNQTSMYLCASSTSGQGTDQPQHFGDGTRLSIL.

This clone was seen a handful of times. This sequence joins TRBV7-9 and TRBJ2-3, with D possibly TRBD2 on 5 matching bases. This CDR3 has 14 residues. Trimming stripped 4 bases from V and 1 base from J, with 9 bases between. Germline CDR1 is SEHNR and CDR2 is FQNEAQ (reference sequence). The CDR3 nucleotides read TGTGCCAGCAGCTCTGACGGGGGCACAGATACGCAGTATTTT. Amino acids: CASSSDGGTDTQYF.

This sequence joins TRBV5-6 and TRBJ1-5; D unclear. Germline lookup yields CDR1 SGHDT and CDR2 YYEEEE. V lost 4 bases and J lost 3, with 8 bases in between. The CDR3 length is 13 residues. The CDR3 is CASSGTPNQPQHF. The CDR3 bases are TGTGCCAGCAGCGGCACTCCCAATCAGCCCCAGCATTTT.

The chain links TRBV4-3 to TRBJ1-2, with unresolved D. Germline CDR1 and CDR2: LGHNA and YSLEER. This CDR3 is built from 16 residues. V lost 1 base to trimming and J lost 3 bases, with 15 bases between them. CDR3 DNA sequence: TGCGCCAGCAGCCAAGCAGCTACAGCCTCGTACTATGGCTACACCTTC. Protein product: CASSQAATASYYGYTF.

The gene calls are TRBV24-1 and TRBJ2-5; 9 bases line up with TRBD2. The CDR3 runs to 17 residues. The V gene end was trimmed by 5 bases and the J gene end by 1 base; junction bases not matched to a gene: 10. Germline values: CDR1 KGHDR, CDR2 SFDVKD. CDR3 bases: TGTGCCACCAGTGCGGCTAGCGGGGCGAGGGGCCAAGAGACCCAGTACTTC. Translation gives CATSAASGARGQETQYF.